This T cell receptor (beta chain) comes out of a study of blood T cell repertoires in COVID-19 (dated by TCRdb to 2020 to 2022). With regard to the full study: Samples covering the acute and convalescent phases of COVID-19 were provided by collaborators in the United States, Italy and Spain. Sample metadata almost always included a de-identified subject ID, COVID-19 status, age in years and sex. A freely available public database, intended as a resource for researchers studying the immune response to SARS-CoV-2, is where the repertoires were released. Subjects who had been exposed to COVID-19, were actively infected with it, or had recovered from it provided the deeply sampled blood TCRbeta repertoires that made up the dataset. The material from the prospective study consisted of cDNA or gDNA derived from T cells, B-cell-depleted T cells, or PBMCs. Where available, HLA class I and class II types were obtained from metadata supplied by the sample provider rather than from assay-based typing. Samples were obtained from the ongoing ImmuneRACE study (first 160 participants) and from 1,000 to 1,500 subjects provided by 6 global collaborators. What the research found in general, with its limitations: How much clinical and demographic metadata was included differed by source and by participant, and the metadata was provided uncurated.

As encoded in the germline V gene (reference sequence), CDR1 is LNHDA while CDR2 is SQIVND. Taken from cysteine to phenylalanine, the CDR3 has 13 residues. Of the read, only the CDR3 DNA is kept; its 39 bases are in frame from base 1. Trimming takes 8 bases from V and 5 bases from J, and the germline ends sit 12 bases apart. TCRbeta CDR3 regions were amplified from genomic DNA by means of the immunoSEQ Assay, a bias-controlled multiplex PCR. Under the source paper's analysis protocol: Within the assay, amplification of reference gene primers was used to estimate how many nucleated cells each sample contained. To quantify the absolute abundance of each unique TCRbeta CDR3 rearrangement, sequence reads were collapsed and filtered. For each sample, productive Simpson clonality was calculated as the square root of Simpson's diversity index across productive rearrangements. The table was pulled from immuneACCESS by TCRdb, which kept in-frame rearrangements only. Such tables lose some clones; where checked, under half of the loss comes from unresolved V genes, and the rest has no known cause. The DNA gave D and trimming, while V, J and clone size come from that table. Counted in this sample were about 270,000 clones; about 91% of them appeared once. The ten largest make up roughly 2.9% of the sample.

Points on this clone: Which antigen it targets is not known. No clone much larger than this one lies a single base away; base qualities are absent.

Participants in the prospective study were aged about 18 to 95 years, lived in over 20 United States geographic areas, and enrolled through a virtual design. Cohort assignment in the prospective study relied on participant-reported clinical history from a screening survey and a study questionnaire. A participant counted as exposed if, within 2 weeks of entering the study, that participant had been in contact with someone who had a PCR-confirmed or clinician-diagnosed COVID-19 case. Mobile phlebotomists in the prospective study collected whole blood, serum and a nasopharyngeal or oropharyngeal swab from every participant. Prospective study participants could optionally give additional blood draws and questionnaires over an approximately two-month period. Prospective study blood samples were shipped either frozen or at room temperature before DNA extraction.

Sequencing used PBMCs or T cells enriched from blood (not recorded which). The chain is assembled from TRBV19 and TRBJ1-4; the D gene is perhaps TRBD1, on 6 matching bases. The sequence was collected from a man between 35 and 55 years old who had been exposed to COVID-19. The CDR3: CASAAGHNEKLFF. Here is the DNA: TGTGCCAGTGCAGCGGGACACAATGAAAAACTGTTTTTT.